One and the same sample provided the 10 T cell receptor beta chains below, sequenced in a study of blood T cell repertoires in COVID-19 (dated by TCRdb to the early 2020s). The library was obtained by the immunoSEQ multiplex PCR assay. TCRdb limited this immuneACCESS table to in-frame rearrangements with V and J called. A share of clones is missing; checked studies link under half to unresolved V genes, and the rest is unexplained. In this sample the table shows about 120,000 clones, 85% to 90% of which occur a single time. The ten most abundant clones make up 19% of the sample. The sequencing input was peripheral blood. All receptors come from a human donor with acute or convalescent COVID-19. The donor label of this sample is uncertain.

The chain employs TRBV29-1 and TRBJ2-7; 7 nucleotides align to TRBD1. The V segment lost 7 bases and the J segment 1 base; nucleotides outside the gene matches: 10. CDR3 size: 14 residues. The V gene's germline CDR1 is SQVTM and CDR2 ANQGSEA. The CDR3 bases are TGCAGCGCCGTTACAGGGGTCGCGTCCTACGAGCAGTACTTC. It encodes CSAVTGVASYEQYF.

The V and J genes are TRBV29-1 and TRBJ2-3; D is possibly TRBD2 (5 bases). V was shortened by 1 base and J by 0 bases, with 14 bases between the two germline ends. Germline loops: CDR1 SQVTM, CDR2 ANQGSEA. CDR3 size: 16 residues. CDR3: CSVEAWRTLSTDTQYF. As DNA, the CDR3 is TGCAGCGTTGAAGCGTGGAGGACCCTGAGCACAGATACGCAGTATTTT.

The chain combines TRBV3-1 (or the pseudogene TRBV3-2) with TRBJ1-3; possible D gene TRBD1, 6 bases. Trimming pared 6 bases from V and 0 bases from J, leaving 15 bases between. Germline V gives CDR1 LGHDT, CDR2 YNNKEL (reference sequence). This CDR3 has 16 residues. CDR3 residues: CASSLGQQSSGNTIYF. The CDR3 bases are TGTGCCAGCAGTCTCGGACAGCAGAGCTCTGGAAACACCATATATTTT.

The chain carries TRBV5-4 and TRBJ2-2; 12 bases are a match to TRBD1. This CDR3 contains 17 residues. Germline-derived CDR1 and CDR2 are SGHNT and YYREEE (reference sequence). Unmatched junction bases numbered 4, after V lost 2 bases and J lost 2 bases. Here the CDR3 DNA reads TGTGCCAGCAGCTTTGGGACAGGGGGCATCAACACCGGGGAGCTGTTTTTT. It is translated as CASSFGTGGINTGELFF.

V and J are TRBV9 and TRBJ2-7; weak D call: TRBD2 (5 bases). The CDR3 length is 14 residues. The V gene's germline CDR1 is SGDLS and CDR2 YYNGEE. Deletions cut 3 bases from V and 3 bases from J, with 13 bases between. CDR3 loop: CASSGGEAVYEQYF. Here the CDR3 DNA reads TGTGCCAGCAGCGGGGGAGAAGCAGTCTACGAGCAGTACTTC.

The CDR3 DNA follows: TGTGCCAGCAGCGCCTCCACAGGGGGTGGCTCCTACGAGCAGTACTTC. This codes for CASSASTGGGSYEQYF. This chain links TRBV5-4 with TRBJ2-7, with 8 nucleotides matching TRBD1. V shed 4 bases and J 0 bases; nucleotides not matched to a gene: 9. The CDR3 sequence is 16 residues long. Germline assignment: CDR1 SGHNT and CDR2 YYREEE (reference sequence).

This clone was observed a handful of times. The chain uses TRBV28 and TRBJ1-2, with D tentatively TRBD1 (5 bases). Germline lookup yields CDR1 MDHEN and CDR2 SYDVKM. The V and J ends lost 4 bases and 6 bases respectively, with 15 bases between them. The CDR3 consists of 14 residues. The CDR3 DNA sequence: TGTGCCAGCAGTTCCGAAGGGGATTTAAATGGCTACACCTTC. It specifies CASSSEGDLNGYTF.

The gene calls are TRBV7-2 and TRBJ1-2, with no clear D. The CDR3 runs to 14 residues. CDR1 SGHTA and CDR2 FQGNSA come from the germline V gene. Trimming took 4 bases from V and 4 from J, leaving 13 bases between them. CDR3 residues: CASSSYRTSYGYTF. The CDR3 coding sequence is TGTGCCAGCAGCTCTTACCGGACTTCCTATGGCTACACCTTC.

The chain uses TRBV5-6 and TRBJ1-2, with 11 bases that match TRBD1. Germline V gives CDR1 SGHDT, CDR2 YYEEEE. The J segment lost 8 bases and the V segment lost 0 bases, leaving 6 bases of the junction unmatched. CDR3 length equals 15 residues. CDR3 in DNA: TGTGCCAGCAGCTTGGCCGGACAGGGGGCATGGGGCTACACCTTC. Translated: CASSLAGQGAWGYTF.

The chain combines TRBV5-4 with TRBJ1-6; D gene unclear. CDR1 and CDR2 (germline): SGHNT, YYREEE (reference sequence). Trimming removed 4 bases at V and 0 bases at J, with 11 bases between. The CDR3 is 16 residues long. CDR3 in amino acids: CASSVSPGSYNSPLHF. The CDR3, as DNA: TGTGCCAGCAGCGTCTCCCCGGGCTCCTATAATTCACCCCTCCACTTT.